This T cell receptor (beta chain) was obtained from a study of blood T cell repertoires in COVID-19. Study background: Whether acute or convalescent, the COVID-19 samples came from the United States, Italy and Spain. T cells, B-cell-depleted T cells, or PBMCs supplied cDNA or gDNA.

This clone appeared once. V shed 1 base and J 6 bases; nucleotides not matched to a gene: 9. Looked up from germline, CDR1 is SQVTM and CDR2 is ANQGSEA. The CDR3 is made up of 16 amino acids. Libraries were prepared by immunoSEQ multiplex PCR; TCRdb keeps only in-frame clonotypes and omits some of them. The table has approximately 99,000 clones, around 86% seen once; the top ten hold less than 5%. The source of this sequence is a woman in her 70s with acute or convalescent COVID-19. This chain joins TRBV29-1 and TRBJ2-1; 10 bases align to TRBD1. Sequencing was done on a sample of peripheral blood. Here the CDR3 reads CSVEGGGTGAGNEQFF. CDR3 DNA: TGCAGCGTTGAAGGTGGGGGGACAGGGGCGGGCAATGAGCAGTTCTTC.